Given below is one T cell receptor beta chain in context. This clonotype turned up a few times. The specificity of this receptor is unknown. The input lacks base qualities; no much larger clone sits a single base away. Spanning cysteine to phenylalanine, the CDR3 consists of 14 amino acids. CDR3 DNA only is kept here, 42 bases in frame from base 1. V is clipped by 6 bases and J by 4 bases, and the sequence between their germline boundaries is 13 bases long. This sample was taken from a study of T cell repertoires in cytomegalovirus infection (dated by TCRdb to between 2017 and 2020). For context, the study as a whole: Peptide stimulations targeted recently identified HLA-C-restricted CMV epitopes, whose presentation resists viral immunomodulation, together with well-studied HLA-B-restricted epitopes. The HLA type of each donor mattered for the analysis, because public TCR beta signatures pointed to carriage of CMV infection along with the matching HLA type.

General study outcomes and caveats: The ex vivo response was dominated by HLA-C-restricted CMV-specific TCR beta clonotypes, which also provided the single most frequent clonotype in two of eight donors. In both this cohort and an independent roughly 330-donor cohort, the cumulative frequency of public TCR beta family members distinguished carriers of CMV infection plus the relevant HLA type.

The sample's treatment or condition label is to be understood as: in vitro stimulation with specific CMV peptide epitopes to enrich CMV-specific T cells. These reads were obtained on an Illumina HiSeq 1500. TCRdb reanalyzed the raw reads on its own, using fastp at Q25 for trimming and MiXCR for clone calling, and kept in-frame beta chains. Merged by CDR3 protein, the rows form single entries marked with the most common genes and DNA. This sample gives 640,000 or so distinct CDR3 sequences in total; roughly a third of them show up just once. The ten largest clones represent about 20% of the sample. The input for sequencing was cultured PBMCs, taken from culture after CMV antigen stimulation. The chain couples TRBV12-3 or TRBV12-4 to TRBJ2-1; possibly the D gene is TRBD1, per 5 matching bases. This receptor was obtained from a human donor in good health (CMV status not recorded). Some clones in this sample may be carry-over from other donors' samples. The nucleotides read TGTGCCAGCAGCCCCACCCAGGGTTACAATGAGCAGTTCTTC. The translation is CASSPTQGYNEQFF.